The 17 T cell receptor beta chains listed next were all sequenced from one sample in a study of blood T cell repertoires in COVID-19. TCRdb keeps only in-frame clones here, not all; method: immunoSEQ multiplex PCR. Among 70,000 or so clones listed, just under 80% were seen once. The sample comprised peripheral blood. These receptor sequences come from a human donor in a cohort sampled during active COVID-19.

This clone was seen a single time. The chain carries TRBV7-6 and TRBJ1-1; D not certain. The ends were cut back, 3 bases at V and 3 bases at J, with 14 bases in the middle. CDR1 SGHVS and CDR2 FNYEAQ come from the germline V gene. This CDR3 contains 15 residues. CDR3 sequence (DNA): TGTGCCAGCAGCTTTAACACGAATGCGGACACTGAAGCTTTCTTT. Its protein product is CASSFNTNADTEAFF.

The chain uses TRBV6-1 and TRBJ2-7; a weak D match, TRBD1 (6 bases). Per the germline V gene, CDR1 is MNHNS and CDR2 is SASEGT. Trimming left V 1 base short and J 3 bases short, with 13 bases between. CDR3 length equals 15 residues. CDR3 residues: CASSEVKTGLYEQYF. The CDR3 DNA is TGTGCCAGCAGTGAAGTGAAGACAGGTCTCTACGAGCAGTACTTC.

The CDR3 reads CASSLRQGPNEQYF. In DNA, the CDR3 is TGTGCCAGTAGTCTTCGACAGGGGCCCAACGAGCAGTACTTC. This chain joins TRBV19 and TRBJ2-7, with 8 positions matching TRBD1. The V segment lost 5 bases and the J segment 5 bases; nucleotides outside the gene matches: 8. The CDR3 contains 14 residues. Germline CDR1 LNHDA, CDR2 SQIVND (reference sequence).

This chain uses TRBV7-2 with TRBJ2-5, with 8 bases matching TRBD2. V dropped 1 base and J dropped 5; count of bases not matched to a gene: 18. The CDR3 covers 19 residues. Germline CDR1 SGHTA, CDR2 FQGNSA. CDR3 DNA: TGTGCCAGCAGCTTAGAAGCAGGCCGGGGGGGGCCTCCAATGGAGACCCAGTACTTC. It yields the protein CASSLEAGRGGPPMETQYF.

This chain joins TRBV27 and TRBJ2-7, with a weak D call TRBD2 (6 bases). Per the germline V gene, CDR1 is MNHEY and CDR2 is SMNVEV (reference sequence). CDR3 length: 15 amino acids. V was cut by 6 bases and J by 5 bases, with 20 bases left in between. The CDR3 sequence is CASSPIEEGSHEQYF. CDR3 DNA: TGTGCCAGCAGCCCTATTGAGGAGGGAAGCCACGAGCAGTACTTC.

This rearrangement joins TRBV11-2 to TRBJ2-7, with 7 bases matching TRBD2. Germline V gene sequence: CDR1 SGHAT, CDR2 FQNNGV. J lost 4 bases, V lost 6 bases, and 18 bases had no gene match. The CDR3 runs to 17 residues. In nucleotides, the CDR3 is TGTGCCAGCAGTCGTACGACCGCTAGCGGCGCTCAATACGAGCAGTACTTC. This codes for CASSRTTASGAQYEQYF.

This CDR3 is CASSLAQGPYNEQFF. The CDR3 region has the DNA TGTGCCAGCAGCTTAGCGCAGGGGCCCTACAATGAGCAGTTCTTC. The chain carries TRBV11-2 and TRBJ2-1; D perhaps matches TRBD1 (6 bases). V lost 1 base and J 2 bases, leaving 9 bases between the germline ends. Looked up from germline, CDR1 is SGHAT and CDR2 is FQNNGV. The CDR3 loop spans 15 amino acids.

J is TRBJ2-2 and V is TRBV6-5; D unclear. Germline loops: CDR1 MNHEY, CDR2 SVGAGI. V lost 6 bases and J 0 bases, leaving 5 bases between the germline ends. There are 13 residues in the CDR3. The CDR3 reads CASRTPNTGELFF. The CDR3 bases are TGTGCCAGCAGGACACCGAACACCGGGGAGCTGTTTTTT.

The rearrangement uses TRBV10-3 and TRBJ1-1, with 11 positions matching TRBD1. The CDR3 is made up of 15 amino acids. Looked up from germline, CDR1 is ENHRY and CDR2 is SYGVKD. V dropped 7 bases and J dropped 3; count of bases not matched to a gene: 7. As DNA, the CDR3 is TGTGCCATCACCGGGACAGGGGGATCCGACACTGAAGCTTTCTTT. Its protein is CAITGTGGSDTEAFF.

This chain connects TRBV4-1 to TRBJ1-1; possible D gene TRBD1, 6 bases. The CDR3 is 17 residues long. Trimming stripped 2 bases from V and 0 bases from J, with 16 bases between. Germline loops: CDR1 MGHRA, CDR2 YSYEKL. The CDR3 here is CASSQPTTRGLNTEAFF. CDR3 DNA: TGCGCCAGCAGCCAACCCACAACCAGGGGACTGAACACTGAAGCTTTCTTT.

The chain links TRBV5-1 to TRBJ2-7; D possibly corresponds to TRBD2 (6 bases). Per the germline V gene, CDR1 is SGHRS and CDR2 is YFSETQ. The CDR3 sequence is 14 residues long. Deletions cut 0 bases from V and 7 bases from J, with 14 bases between. The DNA of the CDR3 is TGCGCCAGCAGCTTGGCGGGAGTGGGGTGGGAGCAGTACTTC. Its protein is CASSLAGVGWEQYF.

The chain is built from TRBV28 and TRBJ2-7, with D possibly being TRBD2 (5 bases). The CDR3 length is 13 residues. Germline V gene sequence: CDR1 MDHEN, CDR2 SYDVKM. Trimming removed 7 bases from V and 6 bases from J, with 16 bases in between. CDR3 nucleotide sequence: TGTGCCAGCATTGTAACCCCAGGAGGCGAGCAGTACTTC. This codes for CASIVTPGGEQYF.

The gene calls are TRBV28 and TRBJ2-7; TRBD1 might be the D (5 bases). There are 15 residues in the CDR3. CDR1 is MDHEN and CDR2 is SYDVKM in the germline V gene. Trimming cost V 1 base and J 0 bases, with 10 bases left between them. The DNA for the CDR3 is TGTGCCAGCAGTTTATATCAAGGGGCCTCCTACGAGCAGTACTTC. Translating gives CASSLYQGASYEQYF.

This clone was detected only once. This CDR3 reads CASSPTGTGNEKLFF. The CDR3, as DNA: TGTGCCAGCTCACCAACCGGGACTGGAAATGAAAAACTGTTTTTT. The chain employs TRBV18 and TRBJ1-4, with D possibly matching TRBD1 (5 bases). The CDR3 is 15 amino acids. The germline gives CDR1 KGHSH, CDR2 LQKENI. The germline V and J ends were trimmed by 2 bases and 5 bases, with 12 bases remaining between them.

V gene TRBV5-8 combines with J gene TRBJ2-1; maybe TRBD2 (5 bases). Germline CDR1 and CDR2: SGHTS and YDEGEE. The CDR3 is made up of 15 amino acids. V was trimmed by 2 bases and J by 3 bases, leaving 12 bases between them. DNA for the CDR3: TGTGCCAGCAGCTTACTAGTGCTGAGCTACAATGAGCAGTTCTTC. Encoded protein: CASSLLVLSYNEQFF. The full variable domain, with the rest looked up from reference TRBV5-8 and TRBJ2-1, is EAGVTQSPTHLIKTRGQQATLRCSPISGHTSVYWYQQALGLGLQFLLWYDEGEERNRGNFPPRFSGRQFPNYSSELNVNALELEDSALYLCASSLLVLSYNEQFFGPGTRLTVL.

This clone was recorded once. This rearrangement joins TRBV5-5 to TRBJ2-7; the D gene is possibly TRBD2 (5 bases). CDR1 and CDR2 from the germline V gene are SGHKS and YYEKEE (reference sequence). Trimming shortened V by 2 bases and J by 4 bases, and 10 bases separated the two germline ends. This CDR3 is 13 amino acids long. CDR3 DNA sequence: TGTGCCAGCAGCTTCCCGAGCGGTTACGAGCAGTACTTC. It encodes CASSFPSGYEQYF.

The rearrangement uses TRBV27 and TRBJ1-2; possibly TRBD1 for D (6 bases). V was clipped by 4 bases and J by 8 bases, with 14 bases between them. The CDR3 extends over 13 amino acids. Germline assignment: CDR1 MNHEY and CDR2 SMNVEV (reference sequence). This CDR3 reads CASSSPGGQGYTF. DNA of the CDR3: TGTGCCAGCAGTTCCCCGGGGGGGCAGGGCTACACCTTC.